By sample fraction, the clone carrying this T cell receptor (beta chain) is medium-sized. What it binds is not known. The sample is drawn from a study of T-cell reconstitution after alpha-beta-depleted transplantation in children. Points from the study as a whole: T-cell numbers and diversity, one year after transplant, stemmed largely from T cells that were newly produced. At around two months after transplant, the alpha-beta T cells were reportedly derived from several hundred expanded clones that came from non-depleted graft cells. Surviving recipient T cells and thymic progenitors produced the high day-60 TCRbeta diversity seen in some patients.

Molecular barcoding with unique molecular identifiers was used for the TCRbeta library. Each CDR3 protein is one row after TCRdb ran MiXCR on the PCR reads. The table lists approximately 30,000 distinct CDR3 sequences, around 7% of them singletons, with roughly 27% in the top ten. CDR1 and CDR2 from the germline V gene are SGHTA and FQGNSA. This CDR3 contains 15 residues. Trimming cost V 4 bases and J 1 base; bases outside gene matches: 4. This chain links TRBV7-2 with TRBJ2-7, with TRBD2 matching 10 bases. This TCR came from a child under two years old who had a stem cell transplant for acute myeloid leukemia, so the T cells may come from the graft donor. The source material was peripheral blood, sampled 60 days after TCRalphabeta/CD19-depleted stem cell transplant. As DNA, the CDR3 is TGTGCCAGCAGCTGGGGGACTAGCGAGTCCTACGAGCAGTACTTC. Translated: CASSWGTSESYEQYF.